Each of the 3 T cell receptor beta chains below was sequenced from the same sample in a study of blood T cells in healthy people across ages (dated by TCRdb to 2014 to 2015). Library method: 5' RACE. The listed sequencing device is Illumina HiSeq 2500. A second PCR of about 7 to 12 cycles was run with a J-beta primer mix and a sample-barcoded 5' primer. TCRdb trimmed the raw reads at Q25, called clones with MiXCR and kept productive beta chains. Entries are consolidated by CDR3 protein sequence, retaining the most common genes and DNA. The sample includes over a million distinct CDR3 sequences, with less than 45% observed a single time. The ten largest make up around 4% of the sample. Sequencing input: blood. The receptors stem from a young woman in good health.

V usage is TRBV29-1 and J usage is TRBJ2-3; D perhaps matches TRBD2 (7 bases). CDR1 and CDR2 from the germline V gene are SQVTM and ANQGSEA. This CDR3 has 16 amino acids. The V end lost 2 bases, the J end lost 2 bases, and 17 bases lay between the germline ends. The chain's CDR3 is CSVELGGRSITDTQYF. The CDR3 DNA follows: TGCAGCGTTGAACTGGGGGGGCGTTCCATCACAGATACGCAGTATTTT.

The genes are TRBV5-1 and TRBJ2-5; 7 nucleotides match TRBD1. Germline CDR1 SGHRS, CDR2 YFSETQ. The CDR3 has 15 amino acids. Trimming took 2 bases from V and 2 from J; bases not matched to a gene: 6. CDR3 amino acids: CASSFQGEPQETQYF. Written as DNA, the CDR3 is TGCGCCAGCAGCTTCCAGGGGGAACCGCAAGAGACCCAGTACTTC.

This clonotype showed up just a few times. The chain couples TRBV28 to TRBJ2-5, with TRBD1 identical over 9 bases. The last part of the DNA fits TRBJ2-7 better; the J call may be wrong. Germline V gene lookup returns CDR1 MDHEN and CDR2 SYDVKM. The CDR3 covers 15 residues. CDR3 amino acids: CASTKLPGQGYEQYF. CDR3 nucleotides: TGTGCCAGTACAAAACTTCCGGGACAGGGTTACGAGCAGTACTTC.